The clone carrying this T cell receptor beta chain was seen a few times. Losses at the gene ends were 2 bases for V and 6 bases for J; bases not matched to a gene: 5. This CDR3 has 14 residues. The germline V gene encodes CDR1 SGHRS and CDR2 YFSETQ. The record originates from a study of tumor T cells in aggressive B-cell lymphoma. Measured with immunoSEQ multiplex PCR; TCRdb has only the in-frame clones, and not every one. The profile covers approximately 9,900 clones, with roughly 85% appearing a single time and approximately 4.3% taken by the ten largest. This TCR came from an adult with diffuse large B cell lymphoma. Sequences were obtained from tumor tissue. The chain has TRBV5-1 and TRBJ2-3; TRBD2 matches at 8 bases. CDR3 in amino acids: CASSLQSGGDTQYF. CDR3 nucleotide sequence: TGCGCCAGCAGCTTACAGTCGGGGGGGGATACGCAGTATTTT.